This entry lists 21 T cell receptor beta chains sequenced from one sample in a study of beta chain features in type 1 diabetes. The whole isolated RNA underwent reverse transcription, so sequencing captured expressed TCRB transcripts. Measured with immunoSEQ multiplex PCR; TCRdb has only the in-frame clones, and not every one. The data hold 220,000 or so clones, with approximately 70% observed a single time. The sample consisted of naive CD4+ T cells from blood. Receptor source: a young man in good health.

V gene TRBV9 combines with J gene TRBJ2-7, with no clear D. This CDR3 is built from 14 residues. The V and J ends lost 0 bases and 0 bases respectively, with 7 bases between them. Germline V CDR1 and CDR2: SGDLS, YYNGEE. The CDR3 DNA reads as TGTGCCAGCAGCGTAGGAGGCTACTCCTACGAGCAGTACTTC. It yields the protein CASSVGGYSYEQYF.

This clone was detected a few times. The chain joins TRBV2 to TRBJ1-4; 8 bases are shared with TRBD1. In germline, CDR1 is SNHLY, CDR2 FYNNEI. J lost 8 bases, V lost 5 bases, and 4 bases had no gene match. This CDR3 comprises 13 residues. Here the CDR3 DNA reads TGTGCCAGCAGTTTTTGGGACAGGGAAAAACTGTTTTTT. This codes for CASSFWDREKLFF.

The chain uses TRBV27 and TRBJ2-7; 8 positions match TRBD1. The CDR3 runs to 14 residues. Germline V CDR1 and CDR2: MNHEY, SMNVEV (reference sequence). Trimming at V came to 5 bases and at J to 3 bases, leaving 6 bases not matched to a gene. The DNA of the CDR3 is TGTGCCAGCAGTCGCTTTGGACAGGGCTACGAGCAGTACTTC. As protein: CASSRFGQGYEQYF.

The rearrangement uses TRBV7-9 and TRBJ1-1; D gene unclear. CDR3 length: 13 amino acids. Trimming left V 3 bases short and J 0 bases short, with 5 bases between. Germline V CDR1 and CDR2: SEHNR, FQNEAQ (reference sequence). The CDR3 sequence: CASSLALNTEAFF. In DNA form, the CDR3 reads TGTGCCAGCAGCTTGGCCTTGAACACTGAAGCTTTCTTT.

The CDR3 loop reads CASSSWTGGELFF. As DNA, the CDR3 is TGTGCCAGCAGCAGTTGGACTGGCGGGGAGCTGTTTTTT. The rearrangement uses TRBV14 and TRBJ2-2, with TRBD2 as a possible D gene (5 bases). The ends were cut back, 5 bases at V and 7 bases at J, with 11 bases in the middle. Germline CDR1 is SGHDN and CDR2 is FVKESK. The CDR3 sequence is 13 residues long.

V usage is TRBV9 and J usage is TRBJ2-3, with D possibly TRBD1 on 6 matching bases. Germline CDR1 SGDLS, CDR2 YYNGEE. The CDR3 is 17 amino acids. V was cut by 2 bases and J by 1 base, with 17 bases left in between. Here the CDR3 DNA reads TGTGCCAGCAGCGTCCCAACAGGGAGTGGTGGCACAGATACGCAGTATTTT. Protein product: CASSVPTGSGGTDTQYF. Complete variable domain (other parts from reference TRBV9 and TRBJ2-3): DSGVTQTPKHLITATGQRVTLRCSPRSGDLSVYWYQQSLDQGLQFLIQYYNGEERAKGNILERFSAQQFPDLHSELNLSSLELGDSALYFCASSVPTGSGGTDTQYFGPGTRLTVL.

V gene TRBV29-1 combines with J gene TRBJ2-5; D could derive from TRBD1 or TRBD2 (5 bases each). This CDR3 spans 15 amino acids. V was cut by 0 bases and J by 4 bases, with 15 bases left in between. The germline CDR1 and CDR2 sequences are SQVTM and ANQGSEA. The CDR3 coding sequence is TGCAGCGTTGAAGATCGTTCGAGGGGCGGAGAGACCCAGTACTTC. It encodes CSVEDRSRGGETQYF.

The rearrangement uses TRBV4-3 and TRBJ2-1; perhaps TRBD1 as D (6 bases). The CDR3 spans 15 residues. Trimming took 0 bases from V and 4 from J, leaving 10 bases between them. Looked up from germline, CDR1 is LGHNA and CDR2 is YSLEER. CDR3 DNA sequence: TGCGCCAGCAGCCAAGAACCAGGGGAGTACAATGAGCAGTTCTTC. Residues: CASSQEPGEYNEQFF.

This rearrangement joins TRBV29-1 to TRBJ1-4, with TRBD1 matching 8 bases. The CDR3 length is 13 residues. J gave up 7 bases and V 3 bases, and 4 bases lay outside the gene matches. Germline values: CDR1 SQVTM, CDR2 ANQGSEA. As DNA, the CDR3 is TGCAGCGTTGATGGACAGGGAGGTGAAAAACTGTTTTTT. Translation: CSVDGQGGEKLFF.

A word on this clone: A junction end diverges from the germline sequence, so it may reflect a read error. As DNA, the CDR3 is TGTGCCAGCAGTGACCGTACGGACTATTATTCACCCCTCCACTTT. Its protein is CASSDRTDYYSPLHF. The chain recombines TRBV25-1 with TRBJ1-6, with no clear D. Germline lookup yields CDR1 MGHDK and CDR2 SYGVNS. The CDR3 spans 15 residues.

The V and J genes are TRBV4-3 and TRBJ2-3, with D perhaps TRBD2 (6 bases). The CDR3 has 15 residues. Per the germline V gene, CDR1 is LGHNA and CDR2 is YSLEER. Deletions cut 0 bases from V and 2 bases from J, with 9 bases between. CDR3 in DNA: TGCGCCAGCAGCCAAGAGGCGGGAACCACAGATACGCAGTATTTT. Its translation is CASSQEAGTTDTQYF.

This sequence joins TRBV29-1 and TRBJ2-3; 7 positions agree with TRBD2. The V gene end was trimmed by 8 bases and the J gene end by 2 bases; junction bases not matched to a gene: 22. The CDR3 length is 18 residues. CDR1 SQVTM and CDR2 ANQGSEA come from the germline V gene. The CDR3 spells CSICGRSEHPTTTDTQYF. CDR3 coding DNA: TGCAGCATATGCGGGAGATCGGAACACCCCACTACCACAGATACGCAGTATTTT.

The chain is built from TRBV10-3 and TRBJ2-1; 9 bases agree with TRBD1. There are 14 residues in the CDR3. With 10 bases clipped from V and 4 bases from J, the junction kept 8 bases outside the gene matches. The V gene's germline CDR1 is ENHRY and CDR2 SYGVKD. The DNA for the CDR3 is TGTGCCACCGCGGGACAGGGTGAATACAATGAGCAGTTCTTC. Translated: CATAGQGEYNEQFF.

The rearrangement uses TRBV7-9 and TRBJ2-5; no clear D gene. In germline, CDR1 is SEHNR, CDR2 FQNEAQ (reference sequence). CDR3 length equals 12 residues. The V end lost 1 base, the J end lost 5 bases, and 5 bases lay between the germline ends. The chain's CDR3 is CASSLGLETQYF. The CDR3 coding sequence is TGTGCCAGCAGCTTAGGATTGGAGACCCAGTACTTC.

The chain employs TRBV6-1 and TRBJ2-1; no clear D. Trimming cost V 1 base and J 8 bases, with 9 bases left between them. This CDR3 spans 13 amino acids. Germline lookup yields CDR1 MNHNS and CDR2 SASEGT. Written as DNA, the CDR3 is TGTGCCAGCAGTGAAGTCAGGTTGGATGAGCAGTTCTTC. Translating it yields CASSEVRLDEQFF.

This clone has only a few counts. This rearrangement joins TRBV29-1 to TRBJ2-7; D not certain. V lost 5 bases, J lost 4 bases, and 12 bases lay in between. Germline loops: CDR1 SQVTM, CDR2 ANQGSEA. This CDR3 has 12 amino acids. The CDR3 DNA reads as TGCAGCGTTAAAGGGCAGCTTTACGAGCAGTACTTC. Its translation: CSVKGQLYEQYF.

The chain combines TRBV29-1 with TRBJ2-5; 7 nucleotides match TRBD1. Per germline, CDR1 SQVTM and CDR2 ANQGSEA. With 5 bases clipped from V and 5 bases from J, the junction kept 5 bases outside the gene matches. This CDR3 contains 12 residues. CDR3 nucleotide sequence: TGCAGCGTTTTTAAAGGGGGCGAGACCCAGTACTTC. This translates into CSVFKGGETQYF.

V usage is TRBV15 and J usage is TRBJ1-5; 12 nucleotides line up with TRBD1. V shed 2 bases and J 7 bases; nucleotides not matched to a gene: 9. The CDR3 covers 17 residues. The germline gives CDR1 LNHNV, CDR2 YYDKDF (reference sequence). CDR3 region: CATSRPPGQGANQPQHF. The CDR3 nucleotides read TGTGCCACCAGCAGACCTCCGGGACAGGGGGCAAACCAGCCCCAGCATTTT.

This clone occurred a few times. The chain links TRBV30 to TRBJ2-4, with D unclear. The germline V and J ends were trimmed by 2 bases and 6 bases, with 26 bases remaining between them. The germline V gene encodes CDR1 GTSNPN and CDR2 SVGIG (reference sequence). This CDR3 contains 18 residues. The CDR3 DNA reads TGTGCCTGGAGTTCTTCAAGGGTCTCTCCTACCCTGGGAAACATTCAGTACTTC. It yields the protein CAWSSSRVSPTLGNIQYF.

V usage is TRBV15 and J usage is TRBJ2-4; 11 nucleotides agree with TRBD2. The length of the CDR3 is 19 residues. V was clipped by 2 bases and J by 0 bases; unmatched bases: 9. Germline CDR1 LNHNV, CDR2 YYDKDF (reference sequence). This CDR3 is CATSRTGTSGSIAKNIQYF. The DNA of the CDR3 is TGTGCCACCAGCAGAACCGGGACTAGCGGTAGCATAGCCAAAAACATTCAGTACTTC.

V is TRBV27 and J is TRBJ2-1, with TRBD2 identical over 11 bases. Losses at the gene ends were 2 bases for V and 13 bases for J; bases not matched to a gene: 10. The CDR3 is 15 residues long. Germline values: CDR1 MNHEY, CDR2 SMNVEV (reference sequence). The CDR3 DNA reads TGTGCCAGCAGTTTAGAACTAGCGGGAGCGCCGGTACAGTTCTTC. This sequence encodes CASSLELAGAPVQFF.